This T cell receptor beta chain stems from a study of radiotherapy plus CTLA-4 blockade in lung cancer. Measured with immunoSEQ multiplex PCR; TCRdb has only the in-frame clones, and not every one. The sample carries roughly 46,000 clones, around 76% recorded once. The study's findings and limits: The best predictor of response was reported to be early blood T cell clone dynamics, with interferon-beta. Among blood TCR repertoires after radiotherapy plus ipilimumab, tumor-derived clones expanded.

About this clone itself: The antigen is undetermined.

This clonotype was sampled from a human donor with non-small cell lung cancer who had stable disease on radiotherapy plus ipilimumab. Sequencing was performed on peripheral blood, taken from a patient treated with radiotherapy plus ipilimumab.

CDR3 DNA: TGTGCCAGCAGCGTCGGGAGTTGGGAGACCCAGTACTTC. Translating gives CASSVGSWETQYF. This chain uses TRBV9 with TRBJ2-5; the D gene is possibly TRBD2 (6 bases). The CDR3 runs to 13 residues. Germline lookup yields CDR1 SGDLS and CDR2 YYNGEE. The germline V and J ends were trimmed by 2 bases and 5 bases, with 10 bases remaining between them.